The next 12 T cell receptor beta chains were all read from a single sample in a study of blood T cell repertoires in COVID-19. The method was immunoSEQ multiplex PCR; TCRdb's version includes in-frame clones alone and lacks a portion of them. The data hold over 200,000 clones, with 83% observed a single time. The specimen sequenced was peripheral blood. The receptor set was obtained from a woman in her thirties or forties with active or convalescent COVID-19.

The CDR3 DNA reads as TGTGCCAGCAGCTTAGCGTTTATGGCAGCTGAAGCTTTCTTT. This gives the protein CASSLAFMAAEAFF. The chain is built from TRBV11-3 and TRBJ1-1; D is ambiguous. V dropped 1 base and J dropped 6 bases, with 12 bases sitting between them. This CDR3 region has 14 residues. CDR1 is SGHNT, CDR2 YENEEA, per germline.

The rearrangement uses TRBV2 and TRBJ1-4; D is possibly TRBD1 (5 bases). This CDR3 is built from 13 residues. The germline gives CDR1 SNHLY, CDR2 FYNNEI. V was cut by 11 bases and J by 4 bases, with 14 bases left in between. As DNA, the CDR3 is TGTGCCTCTAACGGGCAGGGTAATGAAAAACTGTTTTTT. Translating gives CASNGQGNEKLFF.

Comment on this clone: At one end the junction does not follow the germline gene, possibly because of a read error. CDR3 protein: CSASSGEFPF. The CDR3 DNA follows: TGCAGTGCTAGTTCGGGGGAATTCCCCTTC. This chain uses TRBV20-1 with TRBJ1-1; a weak D match, TRBD1 (5 bases). The CDR3 has 10 amino acids. Germline loops: CDR1 DFQATT, CDR2 SNEGSKA (reference sequence).

The CDR3, as DNA: TGTGCCAGCAGTGATGCGGCAGGGCGGACCGGGGAGCTGTTTTTT. Translating gives CASSDAAGRTGELFF. The V and J genes are TRBV25-1 and TRBJ2-2; tentatively, D is TRBD1 (5 bases). The CDR3 is made up of 15 amino acids. Germline V lookup: CDR1 MGHDK, CDR2 SYGVNS. With 3 bases removed from V and 5 bases from J, the gap between germline ends came to 13 bases. Combining the CDR3 with reference TRBV25-1 and TRBJ2-2 gives the whole variable domain EADIYQTPRYLVIGTGKKITLECSQTMGHDKMYWYQQDPGMELHLIHYSYGVNSTEKGDLSSESTVSRIRTEHFPLTLESARPSHTSQYLCASSDAAGRTGELFFGEGSRLTVL.

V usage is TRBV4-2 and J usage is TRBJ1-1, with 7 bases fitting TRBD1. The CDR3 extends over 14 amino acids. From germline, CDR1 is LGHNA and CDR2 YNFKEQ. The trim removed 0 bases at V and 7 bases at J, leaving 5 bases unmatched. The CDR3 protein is CASSQDYRGVEAFF. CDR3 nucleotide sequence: TGTGCCAGCAGCCAAGATTACAGGGGTGTTGAAGCTTTCTTT.

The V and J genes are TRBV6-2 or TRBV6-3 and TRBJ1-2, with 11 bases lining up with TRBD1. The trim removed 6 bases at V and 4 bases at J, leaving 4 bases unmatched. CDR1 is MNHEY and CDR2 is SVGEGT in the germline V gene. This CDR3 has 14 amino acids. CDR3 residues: CASSGTGGFYGYTF. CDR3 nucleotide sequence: TGTGCCAGCAGCGGGACAGGGGGATTCTATGGCTACACCTTC.

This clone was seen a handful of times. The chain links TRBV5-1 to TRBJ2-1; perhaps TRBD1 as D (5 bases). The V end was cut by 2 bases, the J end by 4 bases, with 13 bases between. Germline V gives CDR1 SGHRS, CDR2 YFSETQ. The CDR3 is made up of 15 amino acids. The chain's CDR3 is CASSLPQAGYNEQFF. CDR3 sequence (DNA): TGCGCCAGCAGCTTACCTCAGGCAGGGTACAATGAGCAGTTCTTC.

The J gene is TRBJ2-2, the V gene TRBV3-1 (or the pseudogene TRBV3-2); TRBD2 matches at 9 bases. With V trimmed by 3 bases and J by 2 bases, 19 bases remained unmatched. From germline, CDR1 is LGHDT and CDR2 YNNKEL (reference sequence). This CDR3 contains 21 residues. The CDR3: CASSHGILAGRSNRNTGELFF. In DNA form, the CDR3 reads TGTGCCAGCAGCCATGGTATACTAGCGGGCCGCAGCAACCGTAACACCGGGGAGCTGTTTTTT.

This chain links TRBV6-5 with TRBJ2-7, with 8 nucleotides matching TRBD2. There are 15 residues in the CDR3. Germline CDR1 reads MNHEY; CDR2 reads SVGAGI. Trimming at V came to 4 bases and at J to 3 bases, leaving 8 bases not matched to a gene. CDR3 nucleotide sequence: TGTGCCAGCAGTTCGTCGGGACTAGTAGGCTACGAGCAGTACTTC. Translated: CASSSSGLVGYEQYF.

This CDR3 is CSVGEYSYNEQFF. The CDR3 DNA reads as TGCAGCGTTGGTGAGTACTCCTACAATGAGCAGTTCTTC. The V and J genes are TRBV29-1 and TRBJ2-1, with no clear D. V lost 4 bases and J lost 0, with 7 bases in between. Per the germline V gene, CDR1 is SQVTM and CDR2 is ANQGSEA. The CDR3 totals 13 residues.

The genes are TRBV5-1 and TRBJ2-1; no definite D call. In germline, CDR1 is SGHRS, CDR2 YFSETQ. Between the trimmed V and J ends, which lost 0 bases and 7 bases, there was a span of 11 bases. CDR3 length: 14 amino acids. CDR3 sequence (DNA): TGCGCCAGCAGCTTGGGTACTCCGATTAATGAGCAGTTCTTC. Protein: CASSLGTPINEQFF.

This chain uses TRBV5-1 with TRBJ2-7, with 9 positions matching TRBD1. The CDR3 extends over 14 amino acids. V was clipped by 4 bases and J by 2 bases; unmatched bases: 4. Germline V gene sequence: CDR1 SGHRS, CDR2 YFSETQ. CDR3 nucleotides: TGCGCCAGCAGCGAGGGACAGGGAACCTACGAGCAGTACTTC. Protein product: CASSEGQGTYEQYF.